A selection of T cell receptor beta chains follows, all from one sample in a study of blood T cell repertoires in COVID-19. Method: immunoSEQ multiplex PCR; TCRdb's copy keeps in-frame clones and lacks some. This sample carries around 190,000 clones, 83% of them seen once, and the ten largest clones take approximately 8%. The sequencing sample was made of peripheral blood. The receptors derive from a woman between 65 and 79 years old with COVID-19, enrolled during active disease. Each CDR3 is given with its conserved first and last residue. Fields, in order: J gene, D gene, clone size, V gene, CDR3 DNA, CDR3 protein. The D gene is left open where the match is weak. Where a row states a size, it is once, few, many or the class of an expanded clone; other rows omit it.

J gene: TRBJ1-2
D gene: -
clone size: -
V gene: TRBV3-1/TRBV3-2
CDR3 DNA: TGTGCCAGCAGCCAAACAGGGAGCGGCTACACCTTC
CDR3 protein: CASSQTGSGYTF

J gene: TRBJ2-7
D gene: -
clone size: once
V gene: TRBV19
CDR3 DNA: TGTGCCAGTAGTCCTTCAGGAGCGGGCAACTACGAGCAGTACTTC
CDR3 protein: CASSPSGAGNYEQYF

J gene: TRBJ1-2
D gene: TRBD1
clone size: -
V gene: TRBV2
CDR3 DNA: TGTGCCAGCAGAGACCGGGACAGGGGGGGACTTGGCTACACCTTC
CDR3 protein: CASRDRDRGGLGYTF

J gene: TRBJ2-5
D gene: TRBD2
clone size: -
V gene: TRBV7-3
CDR3 DNA: TGTGCCAGCAGCTTACTAGCGGGGCCACAAGAGACCCAGTACTTC
CDR3 protein: CASSLLAGPQETQYF

J gene: TRBJ2-3
D gene: TRBD2
clone size: -
V gene: TRBV5-1
CDR3 DNA: TGCGCCAGCAGCGACCACCTTAGCGGGAGGGGCACAGATACGCAGTATTTT
CDR3 protein: CASSDHLSGRGTDTQYF

J gene: TRBJ2-3
D gene: TRBD2
clone size: -
V gene: TRBV18
CDR3 DNA: TGTGCCAGCTCACCAGGTAGCGGGAGGGCTGGCGCAGATACGCAGTATTTT
CDR3 protein: CASSPGSGRAGADTQYF

J gene: TRBJ1-1
D gene: TRBD1
clone size: once
V gene: TRBV2
CDR3 DNA: TGTGCCAGCAGCCGGACAGGGACCGGGAACACTGAAGCTTTCTTT
CDR3 protein: CASSRTGTGNTEAFF

J gene: TRBJ1-4
D gene: TRBD1
clone size: -
V gene: TRBV5-8
CDR3 DNA: TGTGCCAGCAGCTCGTGGGACAGTAACAATGAAAAACTGTTTTTT
CDR3 protein: CASSSWDSNNEKLFF

J gene: TRBJ2-1
D gene: TRBD1
clone size: -
V gene: TRBV10-3
CDR3 DNA: TGTGCCATCAGTCGCCAGGGGGCGAGAGGGGCCAATGAGCAGTTCTTC
CDR3 protein: CAISRQGARGANEQFF

J gene: TRBJ2-2
D gene: TRBD1
clone size: -
V gene: TRBV6-5
CDR3 DNA: TGTGCCAGCAGTCCCGGGACAGGCGGGGAGCTGTTTTTT
CDR3 protein: CASSPGTGGELFF

J gene: TRBJ2-7
D gene: -
clone size: -
V gene: TRBV6-2/TRBV6-3
CDR3 DNA: TGTGCCAGCAGTTACCAAGCCGGGCAGTACTTC
CDR3 protein: CASSYQAGQYF

J gene: TRBJ2-7
D gene: -
clone size: once
V gene: TRBV18
CDR3 DNA: TGTGCCAGCTCACCAAGGCGGAACTCCTACGAGCAGTACTTC
CDR3 protein: CASSPRRNSYEQYF

J gene: TRBJ2-5
D gene: TRBD2
clone size: -
V gene: TRBV29-1
CDR3 DNA: TGCAGCGCAGGGACTAGCGGGACGTCCGGGACCCAGTACTTC
CDR3 protein: CSAGTSGTSGTQYF

J gene: TRBJ1-5
D gene: TRBD1
clone size: once
V gene: TRBV5-1
CDR3 DNA: TGCGCCAGCAGCAAAGGGACAGGAGGTCAGCCCCAGCATTTT
CDR3 protein: CASSKGTGGQPQHF

J gene: TRBJ2-5
D gene: TRBD1
clone size: -
V gene: TRBV24-1
CDR3 DNA: TGTGCCACCAGTGATGGGACAGCCCTCCGGGAGACCCAGTACTTC
CDR3 protein: CATSDGTALRETQYF

J gene: TRBJ2-5
D gene: TRBD2
clone size: -
V gene: TRBV7-2
CDR3 DNA: TGTGCCAGCAGCTACGGGACTAGCATATCAGCTGTGGAGACCCAGTACTTC
CDR3 protein: CASSYGTSISAVETQYF

J gene: TRBJ2-7
D gene: TRBD1
clone size: few
V gene: TRBV5-6
CDR3 DNA: TGTGCCAGCGGGGGACAGGGGGCGCGGAAAGAGCAGTACTTC
CDR3 protein: CASGGQGARKEQYF

J gene: TRBJ2-7
D gene: TRBD2
clone size: -
V gene: TRBV29-1
CDR3 DNA: TGCAGCGGCCGGACTAGCGACTACGAGCAGTACTTC
CDR3 protein: CSGRTSDYEQYF

J gene: TRBJ1-6
D gene: TRBD1
clone size: -
V gene: TRBV5-4
CDR3 DNA: TGTGCCAGCAGCCTGGGACAGGGCGACTCACCCCTCCACTTT
CDR3 protein: CASSLGQGDSPLHF

J gene: TRBJ1-1
D gene: -
clone size: -
V gene: TRBV9
CDR3 DNA: TGTGCCAGCAGCGTTACCTCGGGCACTGAAGCTTTCTTT
CDR3 protein: CASSVTSGTEAFF

J gene: TRBJ2-1
D gene: -
clone size: -
V gene: TRBV28
CDR3 DNA: TGTGCCAGCACCCTTCAGGGAAGGACCTACAATGAGCAGTTCTTC
CDR3 protein: CASTLQGRTYNEQFF

J gene: TRBJ1-1
D gene: -
clone size: -
V gene: TRBV27
CDR3 DNA: TGTGCCAGCAGCCCAAAGCCCGGGATGAACACTGAAGCTTTCTTT
CDR3 protein: CASSPKPGMNTEAFF

J gene: TRBJ1-5
D gene: -
clone size: -
V gene: TRBV2
CDR3 DNA: TGTGCCAGCAGCGTACAGAATCAGCCCCAGCATTTT
CDR3 protein: CASSVQNQPQHF

J gene: TRBJ1-2
D gene: TRBD1
clone size: -
V gene: TRBV27
CDR3 DNA: TGTGCCAGCAGAAAGGGGGCATATGGCTACACCTTC
CDR3 protein: CASRKGAYGYTF

J gene: TRBJ1-1
D gene: -
clone size: -
V gene: TRBV28
CDR3 DNA: TGTGCCAGCAGTCGCGGGGGGGCCGGGGACACTGAAGCTTTCTTT
CDR3 protein: CASSRGGAGDTEAFF

J gene: TRBJ2-4
D gene: -
clone size: -
V gene: TRBV7-3
CDR3 DNA: TGTGCCAGCAGCCTAAAAAACATTCAGTACTTC
CDR3 protein: CASSLKNIQYF

J gene: TRBJ1-1
D gene: TRBD1
clone size: -
V gene: TRBV5-1
CDR3 DNA: TGCGCCAGCAGCCCCCGGACAGGTGAAGCTTTCTTT
CDR3 protein: CASSPRTGEAFF

J gene: TRBJ2-5
D gene: -
clone size: once
V gene: TRBV5-1
CDR3 DNA: TGCGCCAGCAGCTTGGGCGGTCAAGAGACCCAGTACTTC
CDR3 protein: CASSLGGQETQYF

J gene: TRBJ2-1
D gene: TRBD2
clone size: once
V gene: TRBV7-2
CDR3 DNA: TGTGCCAGCAGCCCCGGACTAGAACGGGTTGAGCAGTTCTTC
CDR3 protein: CASSPGLERVEQFF

J gene: TRBJ2-3
D gene: -
clone size: -
V gene: TRBV27
CDR3 DNA: TGTGCCAGCAGTTTCAGGGGTCCCACAGATACGCAGTATTTT
CDR3 protein: CASSFRGPTDTQYF

J gene: TRBJ2-5
D gene: -
clone size: -
V gene: TRBV7-9
CDR3 DNA: TGTGCCAGCAGCACTGCCCAAGAGACCCAGTACTTC
CDR3 protein: CASSTAQETQYF

J gene: TRBJ2-7
D gene: -
clone size: -
V gene: TRBV3-1/TRBV3-2
CDR3 DNA: TGTGCCAGCAGCCAAGTCGTCAGGTCCTCCTACGAGCAGTACTTC
CDR3 protein: CASSQVVRSSYEQYF

J gene: TRBJ1-1
D gene: TRBD1
clone size: -
V gene: TRBV18
CDR3 DNA: TGTGCCAGCTCACCAACATCGACAGGGGGCGTTAGTGGCGCTTTCTTT
CDR3 protein: CASSPTSTGGVSGAFF

J gene: TRBJ2-1
D gene: TRBD2
clone size: -
V gene: TRBV24-1
CDR3 DNA: TGTGCCACCAGTGCAACTAGCGGGATCTACAATGAGCAGTTCTTC
CDR3 protein: CATSATSGIYNEQFF

J gene: TRBJ2-7
D gene: TRBD2
clone size: once
V gene: TRBV10-3
CDR3 DNA: TGTGCCATCAGTGAGGGACTAGCGGGGGCATACGAGCAGTACTTC
CDR3 protein: CAISEGLAGAYEQYF

J gene: TRBJ2-7
D gene: TRBD1
clone size: -
V gene: TRBV6-2/TRBV6-3
CDR3 DNA: TGTGCCAGCAGTTCCTTTACAGGGGCCTACGAGCAGTACTTC
CDR3 protein: CASSSFTGAYEQYF

J gene: TRBJ2-3
D gene: -
clone size: once
V gene: TRBV7-3
CDR3 DNA: TGTGCCAGCAGCTTAGTAGCTAGCACAGATACGCAGTATTTT
CDR3 protein: CASSLVASTDTQYF

J gene: TRBJ1-1
D gene: -
clone size: -
V gene: TRBV11-2
CDR3 DNA: TGTGCCAGCAGCTGGGACAAGAACACTGAAGCTTTCTTT
CDR3 protein: CASSWDKNTEAFF

J gene: TRBJ2-3
D gene: -
clone size: -
V gene: TRBV5-1
CDR3 DNA: TGCGCCAGCAGCCTAGACCAACCCGGAGTCACAGATACGCAGTATTTT
CDR3 protein: CASSLDQPGVTDTQYF

J gene: TRBJ2-7
D gene: TRBD2
clone size: -
V gene: TRBV27
CDR3 DNA: TGTGCCAGCAGTCGGACTAGCGGGAGCGTCACCTACGAGCAGTACTTC
CDR3 protein: CASSRTSGSVTYEQYF

J gene: TRBJ2-5
D gene: TRBD2
clone size: -
V gene: TRBV25-1
CDR3 DNA: TGTGCCAGCAGTGAATTCCTAGCGGGAATTGAGACCCAGTACTTC
CDR3 protein: CASSEFLAGIETQYF

J gene: TRBJ2-1
D gene: TRBD2
clone size: -
V gene: TRBV6-6
CDR3 DNA: TGTGCCAGCAGTTTTGGCCTAGCGGGAGGGCACGAGCAGTTCTTC
CDR3 protein: CASSFGLAGGHEQFF

J gene: TRBJ2-7
D gene: -
clone size: -
V gene: TRBV28
CDR3 DNA: TGTGCCAGCAGTCCCTCACTAGAATTGCAGTACTTC
CDR3 protein: CASSPSLELQYF

J gene: TRBJ1-5
D gene: -
clone size: once
V gene: TRBV27
CDR3 DNA: TGTGCCAGCAAGGCAGGTGGACAGCTCAATCAGCCCCAGCATTTT
CDR3 protein: CASKAGGQLNQPQHF

J gene: TRBJ1-5
D gene: -
clone size: -
V gene: TRBV19
CDR3 DNA: TGTGCCAGTTCCCAATCGGGGTTCGGGCAGCCCCAGCATTTT
CDR3 protein: CASSQSGFGQPQHF

J gene: TRBJ1-2
D gene: -
clone size: -
V gene: TRBV2
CDR3 DNA: TGTGCCAGCAGAGAAACAGGGTATGGCTACACCTTC
CDR3 protein: CASRETGYGYTF

J gene: TRBJ2-4
D gene: TRBD1
clone size: -
V gene: TRBV24-1
CDR3 DNA: TGTGCCACCAGTGACCCCGGGACAGGGCACAACATTCAGTACTTC
CDR3 protein: CATSDPGTGHNIQYF

J gene: TRBJ2-6
D gene: TRBD1
clone size: once
V gene: TRBV19
CDR3 DNA: TGTGCCAGTAGTATAGAGCCAGGGGGTCACGTCCTGACTTTC
CDR3 protein: CASSIEPGGHVLTF